This T cell receptor beta chain came from a study of T cell repertoires in cytomegalovirus infection. Study as a whole: Used in the study were CMV epitopes, some recently identified and HLA-C-restricted, others well-studied and HLA-B-restricted. A matching HLA type, together with CMV infection, was signaled by public TCR beta signatures. Study conclusions and caveats: The cumulative frequency of public TCR beta families identified carriers of CMV plus the relevant HLA. CMV-specific TCR beta clonotypes restricted by HLA-C were the ones dominating the ex vivo response.

TCRdb re-analysed the reads in MiXCR, keeping a single row per CDR3 protein. The sample holds about 770,000 distinct CDR3 sequences, 25% to 35% seen once. This clonotype has only a few counts. Its antigen is currently unknown. Germline V CDR1 and CDR2: ENHRY, SYGVKD. The CDR3 has 19 residues. The V and J ends lost 2 bases and 4 bases, in that order; junction bases with no gene match: 12. This chain connects TRBV10-3 to TRBJ2-2; TRBD2 matches at 11 bases. The sequence was obtained from a human donor in good health (CMV status not recorded). Some clones in this sample may be carry-over from other donors' samples. Source: cultured CD8+ T cells from PBMCs, taken from culture after CMV antigen stimulation. This chain's CDR3 is CAISERLAGTPSGTGELFF. The CDR3 DNA follows: TGTGCCATCAGTGAGCGACTAGCGGGGACCCCTTCGGGCACCGGGGAGCTGTTTTTT.